A selection of T cell receptor beta chains follows, all from one sample in a study of PD-1 blockade in classical Hodgkin lymphoma. Profiled with immunoSEQ multiplex PCR; TCRdb holds only in-frame clones, not every one. This table holds approximately 70,000 clones, about 93% found once. Sequenced material: peripheral blood mononuclear cells (PBMCs), taken at baseline. Every receptor here comes from a human donor with classical Hodgkin lymphoma. CDR3s include the opening cysteine and the closing phenylalanine or tryptophan. The order of the fields is V gene, J gene, clone size, D gene, CDR3 DNA, CDR3 protein. A D gene is named only where the DNA matches it firmly. Part of the rows lack a size; the others show once, few, many or a class for expanded clones.

TRBV18	TRBJ2-7	NA	NA	TGTGCCAGCTCACCACCGTGGGCAGTGAGCTCCTACGAGCAGTACTTC	CASSPPWAVSSYEQYF
TRBV19	TRBJ2-1	NA	NA	TGTGCCAGTAGAAGTTACAATGAGCAGTTCTTC	CASRSYNEQFF
TRBV9	TRBJ2-1	NA	TRBD2	TGTGCCAGCAGCGGTAGCGGGAGGGCCGAAAATGAGCAGTTCTTC	CASSGSGRAENEQFF
TRBV29-1	TRBJ1-5	NA	TRBD1	TGCAGCGTCACGACAGGGGTTAATCAGCCCCAGCATTTT	CSVTTGVNQPQHF
TRBV9	TRBJ1-4	NA	TRBD1	TGTGCCAGCAGCGCAAAAACAGGGGGCTTTGAAAAACTGTTTTTT	CASSAKTGGFEKLFF
TRBV30	TRBJ1-5	NA	NA	TGTGCCTGGAGTGTTGGCAGGGGAAATCAGCCCCAGCATTTT	CAWSVGRGNQPQHF
TRBV13	TRBJ2-2	NA	TRBD2	TGTGCCAGCAGCTCGCCGGGACTAGCGGGTGACACCGGGGAGCTGTTTTTT	CASSSPGLAGDTGELFF
TRBV7-9	TRBJ1-2	NA	NA	TGTGCCAGCAGCTCATCGTTCGGGGAGGGATATGGCTACACCTTC	CASSSSFGEGYGYTF
TRBV11-1	TRBJ2-1	NA	TRBD1	TGTGCCAGCAGCTTAGCGATAGGGGGTCAGGGGGTAAATGAGCAGTTCTTC	CASSLAIGGQGVNEQFF
TRBV25-1	TRBJ2-7	NA	NA	TGTGCCAGCAGTGAGGGGCTAGCCCAAACCTACGAGCAGTACTTC	CASSEGLAQTYEQYF
TRBV14	TRBJ1-2	once	NA	TGTGCCAGCAGCCCCGGACAGTCGAGTGGCTACACCTTC	CASSPGQSSGYTF
TRBV4-2	TRBJ2-4	NA	TRBD2	TGTGCCAGCAGCCAACCGCTCCCGGGACTAGCGGGGGTAACTGCTAAAAACATTCAGTACTTC	CASSQPLPGLAGVTAKNIQYF
TRBV5-5	TRBJ1-1	NA	NA	TGTGCCAGCAGCTTGTTTGGTACCGGGCTACCGGACACTGAAGCTTTCTTT	CASSLFGTGLPDTEAFF
TRBV5-1	TRBJ2-3	NA	TRBD2	TGCGCCAGCAGCGCGAGCCGGGGGGGCACAGATACGCAGTATTTT	CASSASRGGTDTQYF
TRBV29-1	TRBJ2-7	NA	TRBD1	TGCAGCGTTGTGGGGGACAGGGGGCCCATCGAGCAGTACTTC	CSVVGDRGPIEQYF
TRBV7-7	TRBJ1-5	NA	NA	TGTGCCAGCAGCTTAGGGTCGGCTAGCAATCAGCCCCAGCATTTT	CASSLGSASNQPQHF
TRBV15	TRBJ2-2	NA	NA	TGTGCCACCAGCAGAGATAGGGGGACCGGGGAGCTGTTTTTT	CATSRDRGTGELFF
TRBV30	TRBJ2-7	NA	NA	TGTGCCGTGGACCCTCGGCTCGGACGGACGTCCTACGAGCAGTACTTC	CAVDPRLGRTSYEQYF
TRBV27	TRBJ2-1	once	TRBD2	TGTGCCACTGGCTTGCTAGCGGGAGTTTTGGAGGGGAATGAGCAGTTCTTC	CATGLLAGVLEGNEQFF
TRBV7-6	TRBJ2-1	NA	TRBD2	TGTGCCAGCAGCTTAGTAGAGGGAGGGGCAGGGTCTTACAATGAGCAGTTCTTC	CASSLVEGGAGSYNEQFF
TRBV9	TRBJ2-1	NA	NA	TGTGCCAGCAGCGGGGGGTTTCGGGAGCCCTACAATGAGCAGTTCTTC	CASSGGFREPYNEQFF
TRBV29-1	TRBJ1-4	NA	NA	TGCAGCGTATACAGACAGACTAATGAAAAACTGTTTTTT	CSVYRQTNEKLFF
TRBV11-2	TRBJ2-1	NA	NA	TGTGCCAGCAGCCCACGAGCGGATAGCTCCTACAATGAGCAGTTCTTC	CASSPRADSSYNEQFF
TRBV7-3	TRBJ2-2	NA	NA	TGTGCCAGCAGCTTAGGTACAGCCAACACCGGGGAGCTGTTTTTT	CASSLGTANTGELFF
TRBV5-1	TRBJ1-5	few	TRBD1	TGCGCCAGCAGCCCTCAAGGGACAGGGGGGAATCAGCCCCAGCATTTT	CASSPQGTGGNQPQHF
TRBV5-1	TRBJ1-1	NA	NA	TGCGCCAGCAGCCATTATGACGATTTAGGGGTGAACACTGAAGCTTTCTTT	CASSHYDDLGVNTEAFF
TRBV30	TRBJ2-1	NA	NA	TGTGCCTGGACAGGGGCTCCCAATGAGCAGTTCTTC	CAWTGAPNEQFF
TRBV5-1	TRBJ2-1	NA	NA	TGCGCCAGCAGCTTGTCCCAGGCTAGCCTGGGTGGCAATGAGCAGTTCTTC	CASSLSQASLGGNEQFF
TRBV6-5	TRBJ1-2	NA	TRBD1	TGTGCCAGCAGTCAAACGACAGGGGCTAAAGGCTACACCTTC	CASSQTTGAKGYTF
TRBV9	TRBJ2-3	NA	NA	TGTGCCAGCAGCGTAACCCCAGACACAGATACGCAGTATTTT	CASSVTPDTDTQYF
TRBV7-8	TRBJ1-1	NA	NA	TGTGCCAGCAGCTTAGCCGGGGATCTCACTGAAGCTTTCTTT	CASSLAGDLTEAFF
TRBV6-5	TRBJ2-3	NA	NA	TGTGCCAGCAGTATCGAACTCCGCACAGATACGCAGTATTTT	CASSIELRTDTQYF
TRBV7-2	TRBJ2-3	NA	NA	TGTGCCAGCAGCAATCCGGGTACAGATACGCAGTATTTT	CASSNPGTDTQYF
TRBV15	TRBJ2-3	once	TRBD2	TGTGCCACCAGCTCCCGGCTAGCGGCTAGCACAGATACGCAGTATTTT	CATSSRLAASTDTQYF
TRBV5-4	TRBJ1-2	NA	NA	TGTGCCAGCAGCAACCAGGGTCCAAACTATGGCTACACCTTC	CASSNQGPNYGYTF
TRBV19	TRBJ2-7	NA	TRBD2	TGTGCCAGTAACCTAGCGGGAGAGGGGGAGCAGTACTTC	CASNLAGEGEQYF
TRBV7-3	TRBJ2-5	NA	TRBD1	TGTGCCAGCAGCTTTGGACAGGGAGTCGGGGAGACCCAGTACTTC	CASSFGQGVGETQYF
TRBV6-1	TRBJ1-2	NA	NA	TGTGCCAGCAGCCCCGTAGGGCAGAACTATGGCTACACCTTC	CASSPVGQNYGYTF
TRBV11-2	TRBJ2-7	NA	NA	TGTGCCAGCAGCTTAGATTATGGAGGCTACGAGCAGTACTTC	CASSLDYGGYEQYF
TRBV19	TRBJ2-3	NA	NA	TGTGCCAGTAGTATACGCAGGGTTCGGACAGATACGCAGTATTTT	CASSIRRVRTDTQYF